One and the same sample provided the 17 T cell receptor beta chains below, sequenced in a study of cytomegalovirus exposure and HLA in healthy donors. Libraries were prepared by immunoSEQ multiplex PCR; TCRdb keeps only in-frame clonotypes and omits some of them. Found here are around 93,000 clones, roughly 85% of them singletons; the top ten hold 20%. The sequencing input was PBMCs. The receptors derive from a man in his late teens or twenties in good health and CMV-seropositive.

The chain joins TRBV28 to TRBJ2-7; D is ambiguous. This CDR3 is built from 14 residues. V was pared by 3 bases and J by 0 bases, with 9 bases between. Per the germline V gene, CDR1 is MDHEN and CDR2 is SYDVKM. The CDR3 bases are TGTGCCAGCAGTTTTTGGCAGAACTCCTACGAGCAGTACTTC. This sequence encodes CASSFWQNSYEQYF.

This chain joins TRBV9 and TRBJ2-3, with TRBD2 matching over 15 bases. CDR3 size: 17 residues. Germline V gives CDR1 SGDLS, CDR2 YYNGEE. Germline trimming cut 3 bases from V and 5 bases from J; bases unmatched to any gene: 7. The CDR3 bases are TGTGCCAGCAGCGCCTACGGACTAGCGGGAGGGGGAGATACGCAGTATTTT. It translates to CASSAYGLAGGGDTQYF.

The V gene is TRBV5-1, the J gene TRBJ1-3; possible D gene TRBD1, 6 bases. This CDR3 spans 16 amino acids. Germline assignment: CDR1 SGHRS and CDR2 YFSETQ. With 0 bases removed from V and 0 bases from J, the gap between germline ends came to 10 bases. The CDR3 is CASSLVDRSSGNTIYF. The CDR3 DNA follows: TGCGCCAGCAGCTTGGTTGACAGGTCCTCTGGAAACACCATATATTTT.

This clone was seen a handful of times. This chain connects TRBV18 to TRBJ2-7; 9 bases agree with TRBD1. Unmatched junction bases numbered 8, after V lost 5 bases and J lost 6 bases. Germline V gene lookup returns CDR1 KGHSH and CDR2 LQKENI. The CDR3 spans 14 residues. The CDR3 region is CASSTRTGDGEQYF. CDR3 nucleotides: TGTGCCAGCTCAACGAGGACAGGGGATGGCGAGCAGTACTTC.

The chain combines TRBV28 with TRBJ1-2; D unclear. Deletions cut 5 bases from V and 4 bases from J, with 11 bases between. Germline V lookup: CDR1 MDHEN, CDR2 SYDVKM. The CDR3 has 13 residues. CDR3 bases: TGTGCCAGCAGTCCATCGGAGCTCTATGGCTACACCTTC. It specifies CASSPSELYGYTF.

The chain couples TRBV6-5 to TRBJ1-4; D gene ambiguous. The CDR3 runs 14 residues. Trimming left V 6 bases short and J 5 bases short, with 13 bases between. CDR1 and CDR2 (germline): MNHEY, SVGAGI. The CDR3 spells CASRDSGGNEKLFF. Here the CDR3 DNA reads TGTGCCAGCAGAGATTCCGGCGGGAATGAAAAACTGTTTTTT.

The V call is TRBV19, the J call TRBJ2-2; 12 nucleotides line up with TRBD2. The junction had 1 base not matched to a gene; V was cut back by 7 bases and J by 4 bases. In germline, CDR1 is LNHDA, CDR2 SQIVND (reference sequence). The CDR3 sequence is 14 residues long. The DNA for the CDR3 is TGTGCCAGTACTAGCGGGAGGGCCACCGGGGAGCTGTTTTTT. Translation gives CASTSGRATGELFF. Combining the CDR3 with reference TRBV19 and TRBJ2-2 gives the whole variable domain DGGITQSPKYLFRKEGQNVTLSCEQNLNHDAMYWYRQDPGQGLRLIYYSQIVNDFQKGDIAEGYSVSREKKESFPLTVTSAQKNPTAFYLCASTSGRATGELFFGEGSRLTVL.

The chain joins TRBV6-1 to TRBJ2-6; TRBD1 aligns across 8 bases. Looked up from germline, CDR1 is MNHNS and CDR2 is SASEGT. The trim removed 11 bases at V and 0 bases at J, leaving 6 bases unmatched. The CDR3 is made up of 15 amino acids. CDR3 sequence (DNA): TGTGCCCACGGGACAGGAGTCTCTGGGGCCAACGTCCTGACTTTC. It translates to CAHGTGVSGANVLTF.

V gene TRBV5-4 combines with J gene TRBJ2-1; TRBD1 agrees at 7 bases. Per the germline V gene, CDR1 is SGHNT and CDR2 is YYREEE (reference sequence). CDR3 length: 15 amino acids. V lost 7 bases to trimming and J lost 0 bases; unmatched junction nucleotides: 7. Here the CDR3 reads CASGTEGPSYNEQFF. The CDR3 DNA reads as TGTGCCAGCGGGACAGAGGGCCCCTCCTACAATGAGCAGTTCTTC. Based on the CDR3 plus reference TRBV5-4 and TRBJ2-1, the full variable domain is ETGVTQSPTHLIKTRGQQVTLRCSSQSGHNTVSWYQQALGQGPQFIFQYYREEENGRGNFPPRFSGLQFPNYSSELNVNALELDDSALYLCASGTEGPSYNEQFFGPGTRLTVL.

The chain links TRBV2 to TRBJ2-7; 7 nucleotides agree with TRBD1. V was clipped by 6 bases and J by 8 bases; unmatched bases: 4. CDR1 SNHLY and CDR2 FYNNEI come from the germline V gene. CDR3 length: 11 amino acids. The CDR3 spells CASRTGVQQYF. Here the CDR3 DNA reads TGTGCCAGCAGAACAGGGGTACAGCAGTACTTC.

This clone was seen once. The genes are TRBV11-2 and TRBJ2-1; 9 bases are a match to TRBD1. The germline CDR1 and CDR2 sequences are SGHAT and FQNNGV. V shed 5 bases and J 6 bases; nucleotides not matched to a gene: 2. The length of the CDR3 is 13 residues. CDR3 in amino acids: CASSRGQGNEQFF. The DNA for the CDR3 is TGTGCCAGCAGCAGGGGACAGGGCAATGAGCAGTTCTTC.

This chain joins TRBV6-5 and TRBJ2-5, with D hard to call. The CDR3 loop spans 13 amino acids. Trimming pared 5 bases from V and 5 bases from J, leaving 12 bases between. Looked up from germline, CDR1 is MNHEY and CDR2 is SVGAGI. CDR3 nucleotides: TGTGCCAGCAGTCACCCGAGAGCGGAGACCCAGTACTTC. Translated, it gives CASSHPRAETQYF.

The chain is built from TRBV27 and TRBJ2-2, with 8 bases identical to TRBD2. The CDR3 contains 17 residues. The trim removed 4 bases at V and 2 bases at J, leaving 9 bases unmatched. Germline V gene data show CDR1 as MNHEY and CDR2 as SMNVEV (reference sequence). In DNA, the CDR3 is TGTGCCAGCAGTTCAAACCCGGGACTAGTCAACACCGGGGAGCTGTTTTTT. Translating gives CASSSNPGLVNTGELFF.

The chain joins TRBV10-3 to TRBJ2-3; unclear D gene. The ends were cut back, 0 bases at V and 4 bases at J, with 8 bases in the middle. This CDR3 is built from 14 residues. CDR1 is ENHRY and CDR2 is SYGVKD in the germline V gene. CDR3 DNA: TGTGCCATCAGTGAGTCCCTAGGTCCAGATACGCAGTATTTT. Translated: CAISESLGPDTQYF.

This clone was found a few times. The rearrangement uses TRBV10-2 and TRBJ1-1, with D hard to call. The V gene lost 1 base and the J gene lost 5 bases, with 8 bases spanning the gap. CDR3 length: 13 amino acids. The V gene's germline CDR1 is WSHSY and CDR2 SAAADI. CDR3 region: CASSELQWTEAFF. The CDR3 bases are TGCGCCAGCAGTGAGTTACAGTGGACTGAAGCTTTCTTT.

The chain has TRBV7-2 and TRBJ1-4; D gene uncertain. The ends were cut back, 5 bases at V and 8 bases at J, with 12 bases in the middle. The CDR3 spans 13 residues. CDR1 and CDR2 from the germline V gene are SGHTA and FQGNSA. Here the CDR3 DNA reads TGTGCCAGCAGCGCGGAGGCCCCGGAAAAACTGTTTTTT. Protein: CASSAEAPEKLFF.

The CDR3 coding sequence is TGTGCCAGCAGTTTTGGGCAGGTCTACGAGCAGTACTTC. Residues: CASSFGQVYEQYF. J is TRBJ2-7 and V is TRBV28; D gene uncertain. Germline-derived CDR1 and CDR2 are MDHEN and SYDVKM. Trimming pared 3 bases from V and 3 bases from J, leaving 9 bases between. This CDR3 is 13 amino acids long.